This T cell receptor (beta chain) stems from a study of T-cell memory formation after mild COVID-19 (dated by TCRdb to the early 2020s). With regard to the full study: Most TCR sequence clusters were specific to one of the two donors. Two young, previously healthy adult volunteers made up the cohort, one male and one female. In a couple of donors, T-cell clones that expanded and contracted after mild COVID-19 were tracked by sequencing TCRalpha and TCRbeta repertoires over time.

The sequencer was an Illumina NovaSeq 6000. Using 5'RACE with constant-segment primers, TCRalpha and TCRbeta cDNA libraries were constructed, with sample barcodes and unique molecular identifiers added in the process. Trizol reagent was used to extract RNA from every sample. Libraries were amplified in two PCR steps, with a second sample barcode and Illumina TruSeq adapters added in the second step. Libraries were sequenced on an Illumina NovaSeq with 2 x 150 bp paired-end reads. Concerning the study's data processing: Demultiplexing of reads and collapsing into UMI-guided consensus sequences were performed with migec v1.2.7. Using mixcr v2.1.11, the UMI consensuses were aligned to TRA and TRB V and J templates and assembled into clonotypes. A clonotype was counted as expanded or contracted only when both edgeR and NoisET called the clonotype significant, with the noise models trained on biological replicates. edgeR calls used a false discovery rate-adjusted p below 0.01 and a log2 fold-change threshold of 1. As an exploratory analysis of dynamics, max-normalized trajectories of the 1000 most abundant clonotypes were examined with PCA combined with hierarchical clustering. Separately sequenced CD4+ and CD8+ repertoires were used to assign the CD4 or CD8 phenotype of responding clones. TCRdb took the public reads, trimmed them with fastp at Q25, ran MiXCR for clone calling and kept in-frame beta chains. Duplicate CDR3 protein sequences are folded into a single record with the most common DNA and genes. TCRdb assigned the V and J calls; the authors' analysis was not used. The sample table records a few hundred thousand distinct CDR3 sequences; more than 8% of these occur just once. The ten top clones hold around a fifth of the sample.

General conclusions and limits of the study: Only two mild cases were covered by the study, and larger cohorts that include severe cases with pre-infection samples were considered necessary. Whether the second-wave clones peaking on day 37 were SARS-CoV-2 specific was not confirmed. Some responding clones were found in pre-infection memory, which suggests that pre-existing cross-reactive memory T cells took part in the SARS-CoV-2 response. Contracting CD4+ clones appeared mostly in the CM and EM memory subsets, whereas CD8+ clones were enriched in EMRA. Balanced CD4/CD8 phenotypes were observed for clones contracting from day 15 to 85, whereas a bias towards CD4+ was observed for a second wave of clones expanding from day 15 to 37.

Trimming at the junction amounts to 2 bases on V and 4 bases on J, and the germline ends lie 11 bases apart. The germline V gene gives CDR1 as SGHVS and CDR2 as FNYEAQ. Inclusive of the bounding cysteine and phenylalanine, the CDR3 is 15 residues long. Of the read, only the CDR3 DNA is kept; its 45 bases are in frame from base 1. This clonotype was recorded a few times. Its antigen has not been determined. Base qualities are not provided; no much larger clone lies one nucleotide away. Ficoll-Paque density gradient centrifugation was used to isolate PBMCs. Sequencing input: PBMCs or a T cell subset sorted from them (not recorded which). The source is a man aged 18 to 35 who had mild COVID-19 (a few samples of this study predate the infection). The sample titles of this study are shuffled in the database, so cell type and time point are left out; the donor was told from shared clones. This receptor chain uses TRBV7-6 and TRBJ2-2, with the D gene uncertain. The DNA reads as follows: TGTGCCAGCAGCTTACCCGGTTCGAGCACCGGGGAGCTGTTTTTT. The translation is CASSLPGSSTGELFF.